The entry below gives a single T cell receptor beta chain sequence along with its context. Germline loops: CDR1 MNHEY, CDR2 SMNVEV (reference sequence). Trimming took off 6 bases at V and 8 bases at J, with 14 bases between the two ends. The CDR3 is 13 amino acids. This specimen belongs to a study of PD-1 blockade in classical Hodgkin lymphoma. The data were produced by immunoSEQ multiplex PCR, yet TCRdb's version contains in-frame clones alone and is incomplete. The sample yields around 96,000 clones, approximately 88% seen once. Each patient experienced a relapse that followed autologous stem cell transplantation, and brentuximab vedotin exposure varied.

This clonotype originated in a human donor with classical Hodgkin lymphoma. This sequence joins TRBV27 and TRBJ2-1; tentatively, D is TRBD2 (6 bases). The sample in question was peripheral blood mononuclear cells (PBMCs), obtained at baseline. In nucleotides, the CDR3 is TGTGCCAGCAGGACCGGGAGAGGAGATGAGCAGTTCTTC. Translated: CASRTGRGDEQFF.